This T cell receptor beta chain was sequenced for a study of molecular identifiers for immune sequencing clone quantification. Comment on this clonotype: A much larger clone differs by one base, so this may be a read error.

Each CDR3 protein is one row after TCRdb ran MiXCR on the PCR reads. Of approximately 500,000 distinct CDR3 sequences detected, less than 30% appear once; the ten largest clones hold 0.7% to 0.9%. Construction of naive CD8 libraries employed about 18,000 to 1,000,000 sorted cells together with 10%, 30% or 50% RNA. Germline CDR1 is MGHRA and CDR2 is YSYEKL. This CDR3 region has 13 residues. The TCR comes from a human donor in good health. Some libraries in this study had Jurkat cell RNA spiked in. The chain uses TRBV4-1 and TRBJ2-5; D may be TRBD1 or TRBD2 (6 bases each). The sequenced material came from naive CD8+ T cells from blood, with Jurkat cell RNA spiked in. The subset denotes: FACS-sorted CD8+CD4-CCR7+CD45RA+ naive T cells. This CDR3 reads CASSQARGGTQCF. The DNA for the CDR3 is TGCGCCAGCAGCCAAGCCCGAGGGGGGACCCAGTGCTTC.